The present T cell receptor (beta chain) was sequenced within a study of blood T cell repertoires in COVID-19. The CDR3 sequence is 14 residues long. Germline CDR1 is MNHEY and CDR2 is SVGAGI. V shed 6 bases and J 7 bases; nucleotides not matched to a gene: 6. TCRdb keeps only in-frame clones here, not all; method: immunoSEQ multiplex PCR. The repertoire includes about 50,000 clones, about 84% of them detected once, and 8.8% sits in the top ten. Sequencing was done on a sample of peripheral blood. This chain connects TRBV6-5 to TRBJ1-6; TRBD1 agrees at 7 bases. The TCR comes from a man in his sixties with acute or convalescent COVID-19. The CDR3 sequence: CASSQTGRNSPLHF. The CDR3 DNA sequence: TGTGCCAGCAGCCAGACAGGGAGGAATTCACCCCTCCACTTT.